A selection of T cell receptor beta chains follows, all from one sample in a study of control samples from healthy donors and cancer patients. Clones were read by immunoSEQ multiplex PCR, and TCRdb kept only the in-frame ones, dropping some. The table has some 95,000 clones, around 80% seen once. The sequenced material came from blood. These receptors were taken from a woman in her 30s in good health. The CDR3 runs from the conserved cysteine through the conserved F or W. The D gene is left open where the match is weak. A clone size is listed for some rows: how often the clone was seen (once, few, many), or a class if it is expanded.

TRBV7-7,-,-,TRBJ2-3,CASSLGGPSTDTQYF,TGTGCCAGCAGCTTGGGGGGACCTAGCACAGATACGCAGTATTTT
TRBV19,-,-,TRBJ1-5,CASSIGRRLEASNQPQHF,TGTGCCAGTAGTATAGGCCGGCGTTTAGAGGCCAGCAATCAGCCCCAGCATTTT
TRBV9,-,-,TRBJ1-3,CASSVANNGNTIYF,TGTGCCAGCAGCGTAGCCAATAATGGAAACACCATATATTTT
TRBV5-6,TRBD1,-,TRBJ1-1,CASRTTGDTEAFF,TGTGCCAGCAGAACCACAGGGGACACTGAAGCTTTCTTT
TRBV2,TRBD1,-,TRBJ1-4,CASRGFDRGATNEKLFF,TGTGCCAGCAGGGGATTCGACAGGGGTGCAACTAATGAAAAACTGTTTTTT
TRBV27,-,-,TRBJ2-7,CASSLKGGLSYEQYF,TGTGCCAGCAGTTTAAAGGGGGGGCTCTCCTACGAGCAGTACTTC
TRBV5-5,-,-,TRBJ2-7,CASSLVPGLGKWEQYF,TGTGCCAGCAGCTTGGTCCCGGGGCTTGGGAAATGGGAGCAGTACTTC
TRBV6-2/TRBV6-3,-,once,TRBJ1-2,CASSDPGRPYGYTF,TGTGCCAGCAGTGACCCGGGGAGGCCCTATGGCTACACCTTC
TRBV19,-,-,TRBJ1-5,CASNEGDDQPQHF,TGTGCCAGTAATGAGGGAGATGATCAGCCCCAGCATTTT
TRBV7-2,-,-,TRBJ1-5,CASSLNGAHNQPQHF,TGTGCCAGCAGCTTAAATGGGGCCCACAATCAGCCCCAGCATTTT
TRBV15,-,-,TRBJ2-7,CATSRGRGQPYEQYF,TGTGCCACCAGCAGAGGACGTGGACAGCCATACGAGCAGTACTTC
TRBV5-6,TRBD1,-,TRBJ1-1,CASSFGDREVAEAFF,TGTGCCAGCAGCTTTGGGGACAGGGAAGTCGCTGAAGCTTTCTTT
TRBV6-5,TRBD1,few,TRBJ1-3,CASGGTAGNTIYF,TGTGCCTCGGGGGGGACAGCTGGAAACACCATATATTTT
TRBV14,TRBD1,once,TRBJ1-1,CASSFAAGTGGTEAFF,TGTGCCAGCAGCTTCGCGGCCGGGACAGGGGGCACTGAAGCTTTCTTT
TRBV12-3/TRBV12-4,TRBD1,-,TRBJ2-7,CASRGTDNYEQYF,TGTGCCAGCAGAGGGACAGACAACTACGAGCAGTACTTC
TRBV19,-,-,TRBJ1-5,CASSRTVYQPQHF,TGTGCCAGTAGCAGGACAGTCTATCAGCCCCAGCATTTT
TRBV6-5,-,-,TRBJ2-7,CASRRGASYEQYF,TGTGCCAGCAGACGCGGAGCGTCGTACGAGCAGTACTTC
TRBV7-8,-,-,TRBJ2-5,CASSHRGGNQETQYF,TGTGCCAGCAGCCACCGGGGAGGAAACCAAGAGACCCAGTACTTC
TRBV12-3/TRBV12-4,-,-,TRBJ1-1,CASSSGHRGDAFF,TGTGCCAGCAGTTCGGGACACCGGGGGGATGCTTTCTTT
TRBV4-3,-,-,TRBJ1-1,CASSQDTYGSRTEAFF,TGCGCCAGCAGCCAAGATACCTATGGTTCTCGGACTGAAGCTTTCTTT
TRBV6-1,-,-,TRBJ1-4,CASSENRNSEKLFF,TGTGCCAGCAGTGAAAATAGGAACAGCGAAAAACTGTTTTTT
TRBV7-9,-,once,TRBJ2-2,CASSLFGQARTGELFF,TGTGCCAGCAGCCTATTCGGACAAGCGAGAACCGGGGAGCTGTTTTTT
TRBV29-1,-,-,TRBJ2-3,CAGKETDTQYF,TGCGCGGGAAAAGAGACAGATACGCAGTATTTT
TRBV12-3/TRBV12-4,-,-,TRBJ1-5,CASSFRGNQPQHF,TGTGCCAGCAGTTTCCGGGGCAATCAGCCCCAGCATTTT
TRBV12-3/TRBV12-4,-,-,TRBJ1-2,CASSLKSNYGYTF,TGTGCCAGCAGTTTAAAAAGTAACTATGGCTACACCTTC
TRBV6-4,-,-,TRBJ2-1,CASSVDTSYNEQFF,TGTGCCAGCAGTGTGGACACCTCCTACAATGAGCAGTTCTTC
TRBV19,-,-,TRBJ2-7,CASSPPWAFSSYEQYF,TGTGCCAGTAGCCCCCCGTGGGCCTTTAGCTCCTACGAGCAGTACTTC
TRBV11-2,-,-,TRBJ2-2,CASSLVGWSDANTGELFF,TGTGCCAGCAGCTTAGTGGGTTGGAGCGACGCGAACACCGGGGAGCTGTTTTTT
TRBV20-1,-,-,TRBJ1-3,CSASIGASGNTIYF,TGCAGTGCTAGTATAGGGGCCTCTGGAAACACCATATATTTT
TRBV7-9,-,-,TRBJ1-3,CASSFPSGNTIYF,TGTGCCAGCAGCTTCCCCTCTGGAAACACCATATATTTT
TRBV6-6,-,-,TRBJ2-1,CASSPNVGVQSSYNEQFF,TGTGCCAGCAGTCCAAATGTCGGGGTACAAAGCTCCTACAATGAGCAGTTCTTC
TRBV4-3,TRBD2,-,TRBJ2-2,CASSQRGRAGELFF,TGCGCCAGCAGCCAACGGGGGAGGGCCGGGGAGCTGTTTTTT
TRBV27,TRBD1,-,TRBJ2-2,CASSKDRVGGELFF,TGTGCCAGCAGTAAGGACAGGGTGGGCGGGGAGCTGTTTTTT
TRBV9,-,few,TRBJ1-1,CASSGGRTEAFF,TGTGCCAGCAGCGGGGGAAGGACTGAAGCTTTCTTT
TRBV14,-,-,TRBJ1-1,CASSQDRLMDRHTEAFF,TGTGCCAGCAGCCAAGATCGCTTAATGGACAGACACACTGAAGCTTTCTTT
TRBV6-5,-,-,TRBJ2-7,CASRGPGSYEQYF,TGTGCCAGCAGAGGACCCGGCTCCTACGAGCAGTACTTC
TRBV11-2,TRBD2,-,TRBJ2-3,CASSFSGGVDTQYF,TGTGCCAGCAGTTTTAGCGGGGGGGTAGATACGCAGTATTTT
TRBV4-1,-,-,TRBJ2-2,CASSQDIAINTGELFF,TGCGCCAGCAGCCAAGATATTGCGATAAACACCGGGGAGCTGTTTTTT
TRBV7-3,TRBD2,-,TRBJ2-5,CASSLVGGGLQETQYF,TGTGCCAGCAGCTTAGTGGGCGGGGGGCTCCAAGAGACCCAGTACTTC
TRBV21-1,-,many,TRBJ1-5,CASTDQPQHF,TGTGCCAGCACGGATCAGCCCCAGCATTTT
TRBV6-5,-,-,TRBJ1-1,CASSYTGGIEAFF,TGTGCCAGCAGTTACACCGGGGGGATTGAAGCTTTCTTT
TRBV5-1,-,many,TRBJ1-2,CASSFDQLAGYTF,TGCGCCAGCAGTTTTGACCAATTGGCGGGCTACACCTTC
TRBV4-3,-,-,TRBJ1-2,CASSQDLGRLNYGYTF,TGCGCCAGCAGCCAAGATTTGGGCAGGTTAAACTATGGCTACACCTTC
TRBV9,-,-,TRBJ2-7,CASSVAWSSDYEQYF,TGTGCCAGCAGCGTAGCGTGGTCCTCGGACTACGAGCAGTACTTC
TRBV9,-,-,TRBJ2-3,CASSVRNPTDTQYF,TGTGCCAGCAGCGTACGGAACCCAACAGATACGCAGTATTTT
TRBV7-3,TRBD2,-,TRBJ2-3,CASSFSGGAMLDTQYF,TGTGCCAGCAGCTTTAGCGGGGGGGCGATGTTAGATACGCAGTATTTT
TRBV3-1/TRBV3-2,-,-,TRBJ2-5,CASSSRLEQTQYF,TGTGCCAGCAGCTCCCGACTCGAACAGACCCAGTACTTC
TRBV19,-,once,TRBJ2-2,CASSNAGLVPGELFF,TGTGCCAGTAGTAATGCAGGGTTGGTTCCCGGGGAGCTGTTTTTT
TRBV11-3,-,-,TRBJ2-2,CASSFGQGGAGELFF,TGTGCCAGCAGCTTCGGTCAAGGGGGGGCCGGGGAGCTGTTTTTT
TRBV11-1,-,-,TRBJ2-2,CASSYLLSGTGELFF,TGTGCCAGCAGCTACCTCCTGTCGGGCACCGGGGAGCTGTTTTTT
TRBV24-1,TRBD1,once,TRBJ2-1,CATSDPRQGGNEQFF,TGTGCCACCAGTGATCCCAGACAGGGCGGCAATGAGCAGTTCTTC
TRBV7-8,-,-,TRBJ2-7,CASSLAHRGAYEQYF,TGTGCCAGCAGCTTAGCCCATAGGGGGGCCTACGAGCAGTACTTC
TRBV7-2,-,-,TRBJ2-2,CASSFQATTGELFF,TGTGCCAGCAGCTTTCAGGCTACCACCGGGGAGCTGTTTTTT